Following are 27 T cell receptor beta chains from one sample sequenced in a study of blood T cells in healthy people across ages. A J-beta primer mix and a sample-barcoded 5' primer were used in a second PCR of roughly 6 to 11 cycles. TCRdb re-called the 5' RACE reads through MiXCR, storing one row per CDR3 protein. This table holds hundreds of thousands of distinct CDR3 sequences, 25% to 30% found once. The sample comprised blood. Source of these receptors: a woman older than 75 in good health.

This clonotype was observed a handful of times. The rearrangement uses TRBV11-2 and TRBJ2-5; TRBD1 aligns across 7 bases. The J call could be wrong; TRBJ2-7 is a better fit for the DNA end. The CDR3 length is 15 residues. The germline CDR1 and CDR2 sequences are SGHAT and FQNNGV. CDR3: CASSLGLDRDYEQYF. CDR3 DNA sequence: TGTGCCAGCAGCTTGGGGCTCGACAGGGATTACGAGCAGTACTTC.

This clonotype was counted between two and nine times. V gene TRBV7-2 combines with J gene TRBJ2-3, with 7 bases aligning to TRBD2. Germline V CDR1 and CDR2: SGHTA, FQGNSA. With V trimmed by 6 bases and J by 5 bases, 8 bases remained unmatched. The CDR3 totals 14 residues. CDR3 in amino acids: CASSLGPGGDTQYF. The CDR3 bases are TGTGCCAGCAGTCTAGGGCCGGGGGGAGATACGCAGTATTTT.

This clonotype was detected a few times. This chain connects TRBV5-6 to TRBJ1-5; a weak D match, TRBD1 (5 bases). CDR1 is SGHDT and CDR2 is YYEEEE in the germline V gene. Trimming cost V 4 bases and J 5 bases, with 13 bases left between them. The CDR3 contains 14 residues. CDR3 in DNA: TGTGCCAGCAGCAGAGGGACGGCTGATCAGCCCCAGCATTTT. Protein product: CASSRGTADQPQHF.

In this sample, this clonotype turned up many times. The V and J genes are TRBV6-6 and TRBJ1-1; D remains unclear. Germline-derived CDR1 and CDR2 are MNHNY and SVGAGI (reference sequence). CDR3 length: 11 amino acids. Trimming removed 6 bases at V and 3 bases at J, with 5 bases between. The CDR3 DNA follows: TGTGCCAGCAGCCTCTACACTGAAGCTTTCTTT. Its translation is CASSLYTEAFF.

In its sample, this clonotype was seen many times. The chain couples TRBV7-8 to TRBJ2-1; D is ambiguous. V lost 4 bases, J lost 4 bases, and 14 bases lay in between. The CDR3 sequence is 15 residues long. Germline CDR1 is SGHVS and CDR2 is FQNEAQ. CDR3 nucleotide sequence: TGTGCCAGCAGCTGGACCCGGGTCCAATACAATGAGCAGTTCTTC. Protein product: CASSWTRVQYNEQFF.

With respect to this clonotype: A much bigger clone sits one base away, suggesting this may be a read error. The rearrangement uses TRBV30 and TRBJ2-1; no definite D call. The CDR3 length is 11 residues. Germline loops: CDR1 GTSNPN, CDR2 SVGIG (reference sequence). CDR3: CAWSTIGERFF. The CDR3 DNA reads TGTGCCTGGTCCACGATCGGCGAGCGGTTCTTC.

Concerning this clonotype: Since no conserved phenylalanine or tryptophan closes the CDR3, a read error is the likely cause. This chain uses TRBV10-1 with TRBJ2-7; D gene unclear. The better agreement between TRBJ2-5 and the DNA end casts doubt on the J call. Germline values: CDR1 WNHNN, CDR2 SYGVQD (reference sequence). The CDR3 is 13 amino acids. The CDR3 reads CASSENGVETQYC. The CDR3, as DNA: TGCGCCAGCAGTGAGAACGGAGTAGAGACCCAGTACTGC.

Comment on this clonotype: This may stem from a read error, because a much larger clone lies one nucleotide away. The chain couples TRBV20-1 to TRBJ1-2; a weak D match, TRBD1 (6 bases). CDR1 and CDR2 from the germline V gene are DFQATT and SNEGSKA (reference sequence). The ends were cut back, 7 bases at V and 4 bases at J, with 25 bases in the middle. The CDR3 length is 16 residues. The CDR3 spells CSVSTPRDKGLYGYTF. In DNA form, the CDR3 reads TGCAGTGTTAGTACTCCCCGGGACAAGGGGCTCTATGGCTACACCTTC.

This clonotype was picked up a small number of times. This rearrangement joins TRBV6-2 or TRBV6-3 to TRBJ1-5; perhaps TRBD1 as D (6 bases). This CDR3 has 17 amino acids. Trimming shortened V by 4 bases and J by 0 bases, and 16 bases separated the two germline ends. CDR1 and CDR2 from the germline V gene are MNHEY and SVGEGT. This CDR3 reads CASSLGGLQYSNQPQHF. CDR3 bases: TGTGCCAGCAGTTTGGGGGGGCTACAATATAGCAATCAGCCCCAGCATTTT.

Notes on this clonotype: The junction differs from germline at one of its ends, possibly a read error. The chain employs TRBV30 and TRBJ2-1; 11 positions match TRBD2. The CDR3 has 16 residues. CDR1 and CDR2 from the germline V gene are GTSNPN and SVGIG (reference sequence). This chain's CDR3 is CAWSNPGLAVYNGQFF. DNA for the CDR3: TGTGCCTGGTCAAACCCGGGACTAGCGGTCTACAATGGGCAGTTCTTC.

The CDR3 region is CASSLEGRALGSPLHF. CDR3 DNA: TGTGCCAGCAGCTTAGAAGGCAGGGCACTTGGTTCACCCCTCCACTTT. The chain carries TRBV7-2 and TRBJ1-6, with a possible D match to TRBD1 (5 bases). Germline V CDR1 and CDR2: SGHTA, FQGNSA. With 1 base removed from V and 9 bases from J, the gap between germline ends came to 16 bases. This CDR3 has 16 amino acids.

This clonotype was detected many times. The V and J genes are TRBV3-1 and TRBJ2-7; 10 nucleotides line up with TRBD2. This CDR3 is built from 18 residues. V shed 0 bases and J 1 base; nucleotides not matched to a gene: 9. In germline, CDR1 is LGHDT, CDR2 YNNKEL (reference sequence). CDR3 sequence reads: CASSQDLASGGSSYEQYF. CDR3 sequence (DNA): TGTGCCAGCAGCCAAGATCTTGCTAGCGGGGGATCATCCTACGAGCAGTACTTC.

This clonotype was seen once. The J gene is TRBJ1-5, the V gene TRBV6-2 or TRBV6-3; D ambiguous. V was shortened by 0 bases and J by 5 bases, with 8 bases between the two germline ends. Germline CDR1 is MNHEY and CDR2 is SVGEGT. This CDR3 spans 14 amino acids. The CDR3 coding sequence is TGTGCCAGCAGTTACTCGTCGAGGGATCAGCCCCAGCATTTT. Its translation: CASSYSSRDQPQHF.

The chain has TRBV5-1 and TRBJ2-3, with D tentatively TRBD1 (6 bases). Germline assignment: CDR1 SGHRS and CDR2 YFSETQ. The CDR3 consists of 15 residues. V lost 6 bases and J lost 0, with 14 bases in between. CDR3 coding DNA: TGCGCCAGCACCCTAGCAGGGGTTAGCACAGATACGCAGTATTTT. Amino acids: CASTLAGVSTDTQYF.

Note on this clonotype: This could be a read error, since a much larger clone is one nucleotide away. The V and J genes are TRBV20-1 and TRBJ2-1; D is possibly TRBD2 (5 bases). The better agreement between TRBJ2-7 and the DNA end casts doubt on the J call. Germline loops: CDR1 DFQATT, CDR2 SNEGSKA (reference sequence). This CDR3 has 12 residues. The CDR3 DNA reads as TGCAGTGTAGGAACTGACTACAATGAGCAGTACTTC. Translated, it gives CSVGTDYNEQYF.

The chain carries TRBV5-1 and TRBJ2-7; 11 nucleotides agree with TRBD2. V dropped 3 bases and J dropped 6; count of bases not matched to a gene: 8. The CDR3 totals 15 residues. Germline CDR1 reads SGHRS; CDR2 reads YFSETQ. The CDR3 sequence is CASSWTTSGGGEQYF. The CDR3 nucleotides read TGCGCCAGCAGCTGGACAACTAGCGGGGGAGGCGAGCAGTACTTC.

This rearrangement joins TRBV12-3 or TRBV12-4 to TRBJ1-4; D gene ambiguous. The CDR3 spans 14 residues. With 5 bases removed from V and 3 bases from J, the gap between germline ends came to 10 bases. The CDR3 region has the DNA TGTGCCAGCAGTGCGACCGGGGCTAATGAAAAACTGTTTTTT. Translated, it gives CASSATGANEKLFF.

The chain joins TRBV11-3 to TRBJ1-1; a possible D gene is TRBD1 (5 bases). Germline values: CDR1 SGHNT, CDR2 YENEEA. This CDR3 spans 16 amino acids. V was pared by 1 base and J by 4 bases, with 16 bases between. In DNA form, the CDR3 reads TGTGCCAGCAGCTTAGGTCTGCCAGGGCTCGGCACTGAAGCTTTCTTT. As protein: CASSLGLPGLGTEAFF. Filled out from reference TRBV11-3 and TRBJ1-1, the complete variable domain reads EAGVVQSPRYKIIEKKQPVAFWCNPISGHNTLYWYLQNLGQGPELLIRYENEEAVDDSQLPKDRFSAERLKGVDSTLKIQPAELGDSAVYLCASSLGLPGLGTEAFFGQGTRLTVV.

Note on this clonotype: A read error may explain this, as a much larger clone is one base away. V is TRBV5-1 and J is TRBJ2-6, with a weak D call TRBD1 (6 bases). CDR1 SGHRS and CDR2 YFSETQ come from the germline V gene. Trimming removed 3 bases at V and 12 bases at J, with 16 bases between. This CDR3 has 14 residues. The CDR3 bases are TGCGCCAGCAGCTGGGGGAACAGGGAGTCCGTCCTGACTTTC. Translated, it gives CASSWGNRESVLTF.

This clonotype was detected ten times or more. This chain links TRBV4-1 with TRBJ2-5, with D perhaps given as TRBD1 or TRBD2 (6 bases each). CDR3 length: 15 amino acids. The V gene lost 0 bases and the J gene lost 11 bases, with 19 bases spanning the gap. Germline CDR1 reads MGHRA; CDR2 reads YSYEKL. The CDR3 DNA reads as TGCGCCAGCAGCCAAGATGACGGGGGCCGGAACAAGCAGTACTTC. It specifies CASSQDDGGRNKQYF.

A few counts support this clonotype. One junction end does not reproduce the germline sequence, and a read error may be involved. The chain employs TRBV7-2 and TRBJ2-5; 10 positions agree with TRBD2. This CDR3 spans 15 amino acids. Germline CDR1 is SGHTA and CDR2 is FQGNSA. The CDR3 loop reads CAGSPQRGGQETQYF. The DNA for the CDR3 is TGTGCCGGCAGCCCACAGCGGGGGGGCCAAGAGACCCAGTACTTC.

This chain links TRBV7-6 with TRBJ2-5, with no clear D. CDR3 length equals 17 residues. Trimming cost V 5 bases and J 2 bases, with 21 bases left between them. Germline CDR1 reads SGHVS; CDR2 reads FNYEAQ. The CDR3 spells CASSPLSRWNRQETQYF. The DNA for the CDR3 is TGTGCCAGCAGCCCGCTGTCACGGTGGAACCGGCAAGAGACCCAGTACTTC.

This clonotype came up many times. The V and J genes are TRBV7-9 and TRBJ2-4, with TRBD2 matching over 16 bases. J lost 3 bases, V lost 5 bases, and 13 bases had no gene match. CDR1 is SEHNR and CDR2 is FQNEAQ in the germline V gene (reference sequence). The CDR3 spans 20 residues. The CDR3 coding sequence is TGTGCCAGCAGCATGACGGGGACTAGCGGGGGGGAAAGGGTCAAAAACATTCAGTACTTC. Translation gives CASSMTGTSGGERVKNIQYF.

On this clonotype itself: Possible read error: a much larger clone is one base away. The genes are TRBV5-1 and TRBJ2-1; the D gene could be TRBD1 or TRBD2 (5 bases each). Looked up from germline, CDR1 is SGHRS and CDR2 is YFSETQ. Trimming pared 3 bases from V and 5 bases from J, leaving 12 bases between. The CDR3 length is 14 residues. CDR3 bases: TGCGCCAGCAGCTGGGGACGGTCGCACAATGAGCAGTTCTTC. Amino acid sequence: CASSWGRSHNEQFF. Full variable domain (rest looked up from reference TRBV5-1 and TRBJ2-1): KAGVTQTPRYLIKTRGQQVTLSCSPISGHRSVSWYQQTPGQGLQFLFEYFSETQRNKGNFPGRFSGRQFSNSRSEMNVSTLELGDSALYLCASSWGRSHNEQFFGPGTRLTVL.

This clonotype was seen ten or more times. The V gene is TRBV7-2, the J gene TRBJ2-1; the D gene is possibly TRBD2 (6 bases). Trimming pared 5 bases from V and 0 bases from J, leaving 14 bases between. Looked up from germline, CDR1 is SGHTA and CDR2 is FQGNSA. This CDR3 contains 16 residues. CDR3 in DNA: TGTGCCAGCAGCCTCTCTAGCGCAAGCTCCTACAATGAGCAGTTCTTC. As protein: CASSLSSASSYNEQFF.

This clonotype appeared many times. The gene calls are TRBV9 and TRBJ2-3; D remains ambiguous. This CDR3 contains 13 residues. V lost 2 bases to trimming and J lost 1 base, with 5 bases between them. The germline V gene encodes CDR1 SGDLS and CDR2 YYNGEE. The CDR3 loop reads CASSVGGTDTQYF. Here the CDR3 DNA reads TGTGCCAGCAGCGTCGGTGGCACAGATACGCAGTATTTT.

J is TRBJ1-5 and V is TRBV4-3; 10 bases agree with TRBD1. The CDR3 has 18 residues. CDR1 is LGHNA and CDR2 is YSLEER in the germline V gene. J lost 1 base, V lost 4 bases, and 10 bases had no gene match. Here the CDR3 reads CASSPNHPGQGSNQPQHF. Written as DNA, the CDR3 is TGCGCCAGCAGCCCCAACCACCCGGGACAGGGGAGCAATCAGCCCCAGCATTTT.